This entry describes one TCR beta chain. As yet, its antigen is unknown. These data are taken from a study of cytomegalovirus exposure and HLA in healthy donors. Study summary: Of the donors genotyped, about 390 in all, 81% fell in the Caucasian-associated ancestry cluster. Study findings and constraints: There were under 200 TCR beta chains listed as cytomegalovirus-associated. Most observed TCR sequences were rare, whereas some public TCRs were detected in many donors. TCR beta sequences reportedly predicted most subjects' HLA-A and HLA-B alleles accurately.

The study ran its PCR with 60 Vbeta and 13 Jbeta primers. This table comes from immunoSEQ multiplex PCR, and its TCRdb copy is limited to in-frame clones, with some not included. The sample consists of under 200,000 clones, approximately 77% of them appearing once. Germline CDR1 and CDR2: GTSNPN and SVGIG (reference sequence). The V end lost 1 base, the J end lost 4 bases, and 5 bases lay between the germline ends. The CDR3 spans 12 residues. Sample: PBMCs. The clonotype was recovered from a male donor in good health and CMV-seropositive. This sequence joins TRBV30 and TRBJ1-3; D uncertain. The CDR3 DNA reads TGTGCCTGGAGTGCCGCGGGAAACACCATATATTTT. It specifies CAWSAAGNTIYF.